This TCR beta chain was identified during a study of blood T cell repertoires in COVID-19. Overall study context: Sites in the United States, Italy and Spain provided acute and convalescent COVID-19 samples. Sources were T cells, B-cell-depleted T cells, or PBMCs; the material itself was cDNA or gDNA.

CDR1 is SGHRS, CDR2 YFSETQ, per germline. CDR3 length: 15 amino acids. J gave up 3 bases and V 4 bases, and 9 bases lay outside the gene matches. Per the authors' pipeline: For nucleated cells, counts were estimated from reference gene primer amplification. Clones were read by immunoSEQ multiplex PCR, and TCRdb kept only the in-frame ones, dropping some. V and J calls and clone size follow that table, whereas D and trimming were derived from the DNA. The data contain 250,000 or so clones, roughly 82% of them singletons. V usage is TRBV5-1 and J usage is TRBJ2-7, with 8 bases aligning to TRBD2. Sequencing was done on a sample of peripheral blood. The TCR originated in a woman in her 70s with acute or convalescent COVID-19. CDR3: CASSPGGGHSYEQYF. Written as DNA, the CDR3 is TGCGCCAGCAGCCCCGGGGGGGGCCACAGCTACGAGCAGTACTTC.